The following is a T cell receptor beta chain sequence with its context. Its antigen remains unknown. This sample was taken from a study of response to subunit inactivated influenza vaccine. Study-level findings and limits: Authors proposed each seasonal influenza vaccination draws in few new T cells.

TCRdb called the RT-PCR reads again in MiXCR, with one record for every CDR3 protein. The data show around 200,000 distinct CDR3 sequences, with about 9% seen just once and roughly a tenth held by the top ten. The CDR3 spans 14 residues. From germline, CDR1 is MNHEY and CDR2 SVGEGT. Trimming stripped 7 bases from V and 6 bases from J, with 16 bases between. The chain has TRBV6-2 or TRBV6-3 and TRBJ2-1; D might be TRBD1 (6 bases). The TCR sequence derives from a middle-aged man who received an inactivated influenza vaccine. This sample comprised non-naive T cells sorted from PBMCs, obtained on the day of vaccination. In DNA form, the CDR3 reads TGTGCCAGCAATCCAACAGGGTTCTCCAATGAGCAGTTCTTC. It codes for CASNPTGFSNEQFF.